Presented here are 2 T cell receptor beta chains from one specimen sequenced in a study of radiotherapy plus CTLA-4 blockade in lung cancer. Assay: immunoSEQ multiplex PCR; the TCRdb copy retains only in-frame clones and omits some. Among 70,000 to 90,000 clones listed, under 85% were seen once. The material sequenced was peripheral blood, taken from a patient treated with radiotherapy plus ipilimumab. The source is a human donor with non-small cell lung cancer who had stable disease on radiotherapy plus ipilimumab.

This clone was detected once. This rearrangement joins TRBV29-1 to TRBJ1-4, with TRBD1 as a possible D gene (5 bases). The germline V gene encodes CDR1 SQVTM and CDR2 ANQGSEA. V dropped 2 bases and J dropped 7 bases, with 14 bases sitting between them. The CDR3 runs 14 residues. The CDR3 spells CSVEFGDPSEKLFF. The CDR3 coding sequence is TGCAGCGTTGAATTTGGGGACCCCAGTGAAAAACTGTTTTTT.

The chain joins TRBV15 to TRBJ2-1; D is perhaps TRBD2 (6 bases). CDR3 size: 18 residues. The V end lost 0 bases, the J end lost 2 bases, and 17 bases lay between the germline ends. Per the germline V gene, CDR1 is LNHNV and CDR2 is YYDKDF (reference sequence). CDR3 region: CATSRDGGTGVTYNEQFF. CDR3 in DNA: TGTGCCACCAGCAGAGATGGGGGGACGGGAGTGACCTACAATGAGCAGTTCTTC.